This T cell receptor (beta chain) originates from a study of blood T cell repertoires in COVID-19. Seattle patients were enrolled during active infection and followed longitudinally. The table came from immunoSEQ multiplex PCR; TCRdb's copy has only in-frame clones and leaves some out. This sample yields about 230,000 clones, of which 70% to 90% are seen a single time; around a tenth belongs to the top ten. This clonotype was obtained from a man in his fifties with COVID-19, enrolled during active disease. Source material: peripheral blood.

CDR3 amino acids: CASSLVQGDTEAFF. The CDR3 DNA sequence: TGTGCCAGCAGCTTAGTGCAGGGGGACACTGAAGCTTTCTTT. The chain combines TRBV7-9 with TRBJ1-1, with 7 bases that match TRBD1. This CDR3 has 14 residues. V gave up 1 base and J gave up 3 bases; unmatched junction bases: 2. The germline CDR1 and CDR2 sequences are SEHNR and FQNEAQ (reference sequence). The full variable domain, in which reference TRBV7-9 and TRBJ1-1 provide the parts outside the CDR3, is DTGVSQNPRHKITKRGQNVTFRCDPISEHNRLYWYRQTLGQGPEFLTYFQNEAQLEKSRLLSDRFSAERPKGSFSTLEIQRTEQGDSAMYLCASSLVQGDTEAFFGQGTRLTVV.